A single sample gave rise to the 9 T cell receptor beta chains below, sequenced in a study of OX40 agonist ivuxolimab in advanced cancers. Clones were sequenced by immunoSEQ multiplex PCR, and TCRdb holds only the in-frame ones, with some missing. The data hold roughly 28,000 clones, with roughly four fifths observed a single time. This material consisted of CD4+ or CD8+ T cells sorted from blood, taken in a trial of the OX40 agonist ivuxolimab. All receptors derive from an adult with an advanced solid tumor such as melanoma, head and neck, liver or kidney cancer.

This rearrangement joins TRBV10-3 to TRBJ2-5; TRBD2 matches 11 bases. CDR1 is ENHRY and CDR2 is SYGVKD in the germline V gene. The ends lost 6 bases at V and 5 bases at J; junction bases unmatched: 8. This CDR3 comprises 15 residues. The CDR3 DNA reads as TGTGCCATCAGCGCCGGGACTAGCGGCCGTGAGACCCAGTACTTC. This encodes CAISAGTSGRETQYF.

In this sample, this clone turned up a few times. J is TRBJ1-6 and V is TRBV25-1; D is undetermined. Per germline, CDR1 MGHDK and CDR2 SYGVNS. V was clipped by 3 bases and J by 16 bases, with 13 bases between them. There are 12 residues in the CDR3. The CDR3 nucleotides are TGTGCCAGCAGTGACACTCCAGATGAACTCCACTTT. This encodes CASSDTPDELHF.

The chain uses TRBV6-5 and TRBJ2-1; D gene unclear. The CDR3 is 13 amino acids. The V end lost 9 bases, the J end lost 5 bases, and 14 bases lay between the germline ends. Germline V lookup: CDR1 MNHEY, CDR2 SVGAGI. The CDR3 DNA sequence: TGTGCCAGTTCAGCCTTAGGCCACAATGAGCAGTTCTTC. Translated, it gives CASSALGHNEQFF.

Only one count was recorded for this clone. The chain employs TRBV4-1 and TRBJ2-7; TRBD1 aligns across 9 bases. This CDR3 has 15 residues. Germline V gives CDR1 MGHRA, CDR2 YSYEKL. Trimming removed 1 base from V and 5 bases from J; junction bases left unmatched: 6. The CDR3: CASSQVDRGIDEQYF. The CDR3, as DNA: TGCGCCAGCAGCCAAGTTGACAGGGGGATAGACGAGCAGTACTTC.

The gene calls are TRBV30 and TRBJ1-5, with D hard to call. CDR1 is GTSNPN and CDR2 is SVGIG in the germline V gene (reference sequence). Deletions cut 2 bases from V and 2 bases from J, with 13 bases between. The CDR3 sequence is 15 residues long. CDR3 nucleotides: TGTGCCTGGAGTTTGGTGATAGGTGGCAATCAGCCCCAGCATTTT. Translated, it gives CAWSLVIGGNQPQHF.

This clone has only one observation. V gene TRBV4-1 combines with J gene TRBJ2-3; 8 nucleotides match TRBD2. V shed 4 bases and J 4 bases; nucleotides not matched to a gene: 4. There are 14 residues in the CDR3. Per germline, CDR1 MGHRA and CDR2 YSYEKL. The CDR3 region has the DNA TGCGCCAGCAGCCCCCCGGGAGGGCCAGATACGCAGTATTTT. As protein: CASSPPGGPDTQYF.

The chain recombines TRBV5-1 with TRBJ2-3; weak D call: TRBD1 (6 bases). V lost 0 bases and J 1 base, leaving 9 bases between the germline ends. The length of the CDR3 is 15 residues. Germline V gene sequence: CDR1 SGHRS, CDR2 YFSETQ. CDR3 coding DNA: TGCGCCAGCAGCTTGGGAGGGGGTGGCACAGATACGCAGTATTTT. Residues: CASSLGGGGTDTQYF.

This clone turned up a few times. The rearrangement links TRBV5-4 to TRBJ1-5; 7 bases map to TRBD1. The length of the CDR3 is 13 residues. Germline V gene data show CDR1 as SGHNT and CDR2 as YYREEE (reference sequence). The J segment lost 5 bases and the V segment lost 2 bases, leaving 1 base of the junction unmatched. CDR3 nucleotide sequence: TGTGCCAGCAGCTTAGGGGGCGATCAGCCCCAGCATTTT. It specifies CASSLGGDQPQHF.

This clone has just a few counts. The chain employs TRBV6-1 and TRBJ1-3, with D possibly TRBD1 on 6 matching bases. The CDR3 consists of 13 residues. Trimming removed 9 bases at V and 0 bases at J, with 9 bases between. The germline V gene encodes CDR1 MNHNS and CDR2 SASEGT. The chain's CDR3 is CASGQSSGNTIYF. CDR3 bases: TGTGCCAGTGGACAGAGCTCTGGAAACACCATATATTTT.